One and the same sample provided the 29 T cell receptor beta chains below, sequenced in a study of shared clonotypes between healthy human individuals. TCRdb keeps only in-frame clones here, not all; method: immunoSEQ multiplex PCR. Of around 2,000,000 clones listed, roughly 95% are singletons. CD45RO-negative CD8 cells positively selected for CCR7 made up the naive population, which excluded terminally differentiated effector memory CD45RA+ cells. Sequenced material: naive CD8+ T cells sorted from blood. The receptors originated from a man younger than 30 in good health.

The V and J genes are TRBV4-1 and TRBJ1-2; the D gene is possibly TRBD1 (5 bases). CDR1 and CDR2 (germline): MGHRA, YSYEKL. V lost 0 bases to trimming and J lost 1 base, with 15 bases between them. This CDR3 has 17 amino acids. This CDR3 reads CASSQEYVGTDNYGYTF. The CDR3 DNA is TGCGCCAGCAGCCAAGAATATGTCGGGACCGATAACTATGGCTACACCTTC.

The chain uses TRBV27 and TRBJ1-1; 8 bases fit TRBD1. Trimming at V came to 2 bases and at J to 8 bases, leaving 4 bases not matched to a gene. Germline loops: CDR1 MNHEY, CDR2 SMNVEV (reference sequence). CDR3 size: 13 residues. In DNA, the CDR3 is TGTGCCAGCAGTTTACTGACAGGGGAGGAAGCTTTCTTT. Its translation is CASSLLTGEEAFF.

With regard to this clone: Different DNA sequences within this sample yield the same CDR3. V and J are TRBV5-4 and TRBJ2-1, with unresolved D. The CDR3 extends over 11 amino acids. V lost 0 bases to trimming and J lost 7 bases, with 2 bases between them. Germline V CDR1 and CDR2: SGHNT, YYREEE (reference sequence). The CDR3 DNA is TGTGCCAGCAGCTTGGAGAATGAGCAGTTCTTC. Its translation is CASSLENEQFF.

V gene TRBV2 combines with J gene TRBJ2-1, with TRBD2 identical over 10 bases. V shed 5 bases, J shed 8 bases, and the junction held 9 bases outside the gene matches. Per the germline V gene, CDR1 is SNHLY and CDR2 is FYNNEI. The CDR3 sequence is 15 residues long. The CDR3 is CASSPAGGPIDEQFF. The CDR3 DNA sequence: TGTGCCAGCAGTCCAGCGGGAGGGCCCATCGATGAGCAGTTCTTC.

This clone was picked up many times. This chain joins TRBV6-5 and TRBJ1-3, with D possibly TRBD1 on 6 matching bases. This CDR3 has 10 amino acids. V was cut by 8 bases and J by 10 bases, with 9 bases left in between. Germline lookup yields CDR1 MNHEY and CDR2 SVGAGI. In DNA form, the CDR3 reads TGTGCCAGCTCTCAGGGGACCATATATTTT. This codes for CASSQGTIYF.

The chain links TRBV4-1 to TRBJ2-7; 8 bases map to TRBD1. Germline CDR1 is MGHRA and CDR2 is YSYEKL. Trimming removed 0 bases from V and 3 bases from J; junction bases left unmatched: 4. The CDR3 runs to 15 residues. The CDR3 sequence: CASSQDQGAGYEQYF. For the CDR3, the DNA is TGCGCCAGCAGCCAAGACCAGGGGGCAGGCTACGAGCAGTACTTC.

This clone has just one count. The CDR3, as DNA: TGTGCCAGCAGCAATGTGTCGAGGTGGGACAGGCCACAAGAGACCCAGTACTTC. Protein product: CASSNVSRWDRPQETQYF. The V gene is TRBV5-4, the J gene TRBJ2-5; 8 nucleotides match TRBD1. With 4 bases clipped from V and 2 bases from J, the junction kept 16 bases outside the gene matches. This CDR3 has 18 residues. The germline V gene encodes CDR1 SGHNT and CDR2 YYREEE (reference sequence).

The rearrangement links TRBV5-4 to TRBJ2-5; 9 positions agree with TRBD1. From germline, CDR1 is SGHNT and CDR2 YYREEE (reference sequence). The junction had 7 bases not matched to a gene; V was cut back by 5 bases and J by 5 bases. The CDR3 contains 14 residues. The CDR3 here is CASREQGAWETQYF. Here the CDR3 DNA reads TGTGCCAGCAGGGAACAGGGGGCTTGGGAGACCCAGTACTTC.

The chain is built from TRBV6-1 and TRBJ2-3, with D possibly being TRBD1 (6 bases). V was trimmed by 1 base and J by 2 bases, leaving 22 bases between them. Germline CDR1 is MNHNS and CDR2 is SASEGT. CDR3 length equals 19 residues. CDR3 DNA: TGTGCCAGCAGTGAAGTTATTGGTTTCGACAGGAGTTCCACAGATACGCAGTATTTT. It codes for CASSEVIGFDRSSTDTQYF.

The chain uses TRBV4-3 and TRBJ2-6, with no clear D. Trimming took 2 bases from V and 3 from J, leaving 14 bases between them. This CDR3 has 17 residues. Germline CDR1 LGHNA, CDR2 YSLEER. The CDR3 DNA reads as TGCGCCAGCAGCCAACTGCTTCTCCTTGGTGGGGCCAACGTCCTGACTTTC. It codes for CASSQLLLLGGANVLTF.

The genes are TRBV10-3 and TRBJ2-1; D possibly uses TRBD1 or TRBD2 (7 bases each). V shed 3 bases and J shed 6 bases, with 18 bases lying between them. Germline CDR1 reads ENHRY; CDR2 reads SYGVKD. The CDR3 totals 16 residues. CDR3 sequence (DNA): TGTGCCATCAGTGAACAGACGGCAGGGGGGGTCAATGAGCAGTTCTTC. This gives the protein CAISEQTAGGVNEQFF.

A note on this clone: This specimen includes other DNA sequences encoding the same CDR3. The genes are TRBV7-9 and TRBJ2-5, with 7 bases that match TRBD1. V trimming: 1 base; J trimming: 3 bases; junction bases outside the gene matches: 2. The CDR3 sequence is 14 residues long. Germline values: CDR1 SEHNR, CDR2 FQNEAQ (reference sequence). In nucleotides, the CDR3 is TGTGCCAGCAGCTTAGGTGGGACAGAAGAGACCCAGTACTTC. Amino acids: CASSLGGTEETQYF.

CDR3 amino acids: CASSSRNGFQETQYF. The CDR3 bases are TGTGCCAGCAGCTCCAGAAACGGGTTTCAAGAGACCCAGTACTTC. This rearrangement joins TRBV11-2 to TRBJ2-5; D is undetermined. This CDR3 is built from 15 residues. Germline V CDR1 and CDR2: SGHAT, FQNNGV. V lost 4 bases, J lost 2 bases, and 14 bases lay in between.

Remarks on this clone: One junction end does not reproduce the germline sequence, and a read error may be involved. The chain links TRBV7-7 to TRBJ1-3, with a tentative D call TRBD1 (5 bases). CDR1 is SSHAT, CDR2 FNYEAQ, per germline (reference sequence). The CDR3 totals 16 residues. The DNA of the CDR3 is TGTGCTAGCAGCTTATTTCAGGGAGGGCCTGGAAACACCATATATTTT. Its protein is CASSLFQGGPGNTIYF.

CDR3 nucleotides: TGCGCCAGCAGCCAAGAGGGACAGGGGATCTCTGGAAACACCATATATTTT. It is translated as CASSQEGQGISGNTIYF. The chain joins TRBV4-1 to TRBJ1-3; 10 nucleotides align to TRBD1. Germline CDR1 and CDR2: MGHRA and YSYEKL. The CDR3 extends over 17 amino acids. Trimming removed 0 bases from V and 0 bases from J; junction bases left unmatched: 2.

This rearrangement joins TRBV20-1 to TRBJ2-7, with 7 bases identical to TRBD1. The J segment lost 6 bases and the V segment lost 3 bases, leaving 2 bases of the junction unmatched. CDR1 is DFQATT, CDR2 SNEGSKA, per germline (reference sequence). The CDR3 runs to 11 residues. DNA for the CDR3: TGCAGTGCTAGTAGGGGGCTCGAGCAGTACTTC. This gives the protein CSASRGLEQYF.

The V gene is TRBV7-9, the J gene TRBJ1-1, with D perhaps matching TRBD1 (6 bases). Trimming pared 5 bases from V and 0 bases from J, leaving 13 bases between. The length of the CDR3 is 15 residues. The germline V gene has CDR1 SEHNR and CDR2 FQNEAQ (reference sequence). CDR3 sequence reads: CASSKHREVNTEAFF. In DNA, the CDR3 is TGTGCCAGCAGCAAACACAGGGAGGTGAACACTGAAGCTTTCTTT.

The chain links TRBV6-5 to TRBJ2-1; tentatively, D is TRBD1 or TRBD2 (5 bases each). The germline V and J ends were trimmed by 2 bases and 9 bases, with 17 bases remaining between them. The CDR3 spans 15 residues. Germline V gene data show CDR1 as MNHEY and CDR2 as SVGAGI. CDR3 DNA: TGTGCCAGCAGTTACGGCGACAGCAGGAGCGGTGAGCAGTTCTTC. This encodes CASSYGDSRSGEQFF.

The chain uses TRBV4-1 and TRBJ1-1; D gene uncertain. Trimming pared 4 bases from V and 1 base from J, leaving 13 bases between. From germline, CDR1 is MGHRA and CDR2 YSYEKL. This CDR3 has 15 amino acids. DNA of the CDR3: TGCGCCAGCAGCCTTTCCCAGACCGCGAACACTGAAGCTTTCTTT. Its translation is CASSLSQTANTEAFF.

The chain carries TRBV27 and TRBJ2-7, with 9 bases aligning to TRBD2. Germline V lookup: CDR1 MNHEY, CDR2 SMNVEV (reference sequence). The V gene end was trimmed by 4 bases and the J gene end by 0 bases; junction bases not matched to a gene: 4. This CDR3 has 15 amino acids. CDR3 sequence reads: CASSYASGTSYEQYF. CDR3 coding DNA: TGTGCCAGCAGTTACGCTAGCGGGACCTCCTACGAGCAGTACTTC.

J is TRBJ1-5 and V is TRBV30; weak D call: TRBD1 (5 bases). The CDR3 runs to 14 residues. V lost 3 bases and J 0 bases, leaving 9 bases between the germline ends. CDR1 is GTSNPN, CDR2 SVGIG, per germline (reference sequence). The DNA of the CDR3 is TGTGCCTGGAGGACCGGGGGTAGCAATCAGCCCCAGCATTTT. Amino acids: CAWRTGGSNQPQHF.

Details on this clone: The identical CDR3 is also encoded by other nucleotide sequences in the sample. The chain is built from TRBV27 and TRBJ2-3; a possible D gene is TRBD2 (5 bases). The CDR3 sequence is 13 residues long. Germline-derived CDR1 and CDR2 are MNHEY and SMNVEV (reference sequence). Trimming shortened V by 5 bases and J by 4 bases, and 10 bases separated the two germline ends. The CDR3 bases are TGTGCCAGCAGTCTACTAGGATCAGATACGCAGTATTTT. Translated: CASSLLGSDTQYF.

As to this clone: Other DNA sequences in this sample translate to the same CDR3. J is TRBJ2-1 and V is TRBV10-1, with TRBD2 matching 8 bases. Germline V gene sequence: CDR1 WNHNN, CDR2 SYGVQD (reference sequence). J lost 4 bases, V lost 5 bases, and 1 base had no gene match. This CDR3 spans 13 amino acids. The CDR3, as DNA: TGCGCCAGCAGTAGCGGGGGTTACAATGAGCAGTTCTTC. Protein sequence: CASSSGGYNEQFF.

This rearrangement joins TRBV7-3 to TRBJ2-1, with D perhaps TRBD1 (5 bases). With 3 bases removed from V and 2 bases from J, the gap between germline ends came to 11 bases. Germline loops: CDR1 SGHTA, CDR2 FQGTGA. CDR3 length: 15 residues. The CDR3 region is CASSFGQGPYNEQFF. DNA of the CDR3: TGTGCCAGCAGCTTCGGGCAGGGTCCCTACAATGAGCAGTTCTTC.

This chain uses TRBV7-9 with TRBJ2-3; 11 positions match TRBD1. V trimming: 4 bases; J trimming: 4 bases; junction bases outside the gene matches: 4. The germline CDR1 and CDR2 sequences are SEHNR and FQNEAQ (reference sequence). The CDR3 totals 15 residues. CDR3 in amino acids: CASSSRTGGPDTQYF. As DNA, the CDR3 is TGTGCCAGCAGCTCCAGGACAGGGGGCCCAGATACGCAGTATTTT.

The chain combines TRBV7-9 with TRBJ2-3; D perhaps matches TRBD2 (6 bases). CDR1 and CDR2 from the germline V gene are SEHNR and FQNEAQ (reference sequence). The CDR3 runs 16 residues. The germline V and J ends were trimmed by 1 base and 4 bases, with 15 bases remaining between them. For the CDR3, the DNA is TGTGCCAGCAGCTTAGTTACGGGAGCGGACCCAGATACGCAGTATTTT. This encodes CASSLVTGADPDTQYF.

The sample holds a few counts of this clone. The V gene is TRBV19, the J gene TRBJ1-1, with no clear D. This CDR3 region has 12 residues. Per the germline V gene, CDR1 is LNHDA and CDR2 is SQIVND (reference sequence). V dropped 6 bases and J dropped 1 base, with 6 bases sitting between them. The chain's CDR3 is CASRNTNTEAFF. CDR3 nucleotide sequence: TGTGCCAGTAGAAATACGAACACTGAAGCTTTCTTT.

The chain employs TRBV28 and TRBJ2-3; D is uncertain. V was pared by 7 bases and J by 3 bases, with 17 bases between. CDR3 length: 15 residues. Looked up from germline, CDR1 is MDHEN and CDR2 is SYDVKM. The CDR3 DNA reads TGTGCCAGCAATCGGGCGGTGCCCCTAACAGATACGCAGTATTTT. This translates into CASNRAVPLTDTQYF.

The chain uses TRBV4-1 and TRBJ1-2, with a tentative D call TRBD1 (5 bases). The CDR3 has 15 amino acids. The germline CDR1 and CDR2 sequences are MGHRA and YSYEKL. With 3 bases removed from V and 4 bases from J, the gap between germline ends came to 15 bases. CDR3 in amino acids: CASSHPSGTGYGYTF. For the CDR3, the DNA is TGCGCCAGCAGCCACCCCTCCGGGACGGGCTATGGCTACACCTTC.